The rows below give T cell receptor beta chains drawn from one sample of a study of CD8+CD57+ T cells in acquired aplastic anemia. In TCRdb, the reads were re-called with MiXCR into one record per CDR3 protein. The sample has under 350,000 distinct CDR3 sequences; around three fifths are singletons. Sample: sorted CD4+, CD8+, or CD8+CD57+ T cells (not recorded which) from PBMCs. These receptors were collected from a human donor with aplastic anemia. CDR3s include the opening cysteine and the closing phenylalanine or tryptophan. Each record gives: clone size, V gene, J gene, D gene, CDR3 protein, CDR3 DNA. D genes are given only for firm matches. Only some rows state a clone size, as once, few, many or a class for expanded clones.

-	TRBV5-1	TRBJ1-1	-	CASRGTSYEAFF	TGCGCCAGCAGGGGGACCTCCTATGAAGCTTTCTTT
many	TRBV20-1	TRBJ2-2	-	CSGKGGAGELFF	TGCAGTGGAAAGGGGGGGGCCGGGGAGCTGTTTTTT
-	TRBV7-9	TRBJ2-2	-	CASSSTPGGGELFF	TGTGCCAGCAGCTCCACCCCCGGGGGCGGGGAGCTGTTTTTT
-	TRBV7-2	TRBJ1-6	-	CASSLQLGGGHSPLHF	TGTGCCAGCAGCTTACAGCTAGGGGGAGGCCATTCACCCCTCCACTTT
-	TRBV2	TRBJ2-1	TRBD2	CASSPTSGEIGEQFF	TGTGCCAGCAGTCCCACTAGCGGGGAGATCGGTGAGCAGTTCTTC
-	TRBV29-1	TRBJ2-7	-	CSVEGVNSYEQYF	TGCAGCGTTGAAGGAGTAAACTCCTACGAGCAGTACTTC
many	TRBV2	TRBJ2-7	-	CASRDLVERPYEQYF	TGTGCCAGCAGAGATTTAGTAGAGCGACCGTACGAGCAGTACTTC
-	TRBV20-1	TRBJ2-2	-	CSARDGVIGDTGELFF	TGCAGTGCTAGAGATGGAGTTATCGGAGACACCGGGGAGCTGTTTTTT
many	TRBV11-3	TRBJ2-3	-	CASSLNRLSRPVF	TGTGCCAGCAGCTTAAATCGACTGAGTCGACCGGTATTT
many	TRBV15	TRBJ2-7	-	CATSRDVFRGSAEQYF	TGTGCCACCAGCAGAGATGTTTTTAGGGGGTCGGCCGAGCAGTACTTC
once	TRBV7-8	TRBJ2-4	-	CASSLGAGSNQYF	TGTGCCAGCAGCTTAGGGGCAGGGAGCAATCAGTACTTC
-	TRBV12-3/TRBV12-4	TRBJ1-2	-	CASSLSGKADTYGYTF	TGTGCCAGCAGTTTAAGTGGAAAGGCCGACACTTATGGCTACACCTTC
-	TRBV9	TRBJ2-2	-	CASSGRGTGELFF	TGTGCCAGCAGCGGCAGGGGTACCGGGGAGCTGTTTTTT
-	TRBV5-5	TRBJ1-4	TRBD1	CASSPDWDREEKLFF	TGCGCCAGCAGTCCAGATTGGGACAGGGAGGAAAAACTGTTTTTT
many	TRBV12-3/TRBV12-4	TRBJ2-3	-	CASGPRDTQYF	TGTGCCAGCGGACCGAGGGATACGCAGTATTTT
-	TRBV5-1	TRBJ1-1	TRBD1	CASSLGTGAGGFFRNTEAFF	TGCGCCAGCAGCTTGGGAACAGGGGCTGGGGGCTTTTTTCGGAACACTGAAGCTTTCTTT
once	TRBV20-1	TRBJ2-5	-	CSARLGETQYF	TGCAGTGCTAGATTGGGCGAGACCCAGTACTTC
-	TRBV7-8	TRBJ2-2	-	CASSIRELFF	TGTGCCAGCAGCATTAGGGAGCTGTTTTTT
few	TRBV7-9	TRBJ2-7	TRBD2	CASSFRSGGIYEQYF	TGTGCCAGCAGCTTTCGTAGCGGGGGAATCTACGAGCAGTACTTC
many	TRBV5-1	TRBJ2-1	-	CASSLGLDSLNEQFF	TGCGCCAGCAGCTTGGGGCTAGATTCCCTCAATGAGCAGTTCTTC
-	TRBV20-1	TRBJ2-5	TRBD2	CSAKQGLAGLTQYF	TGCAGTGCTAAACAGGGACTAGCTGGGCTGACCCAGTACTTC
-	TRBV9	TRBJ1-5	-	CASSRSNSNQPQHF	TGTGCCAGCAGCAGGTCCAATAGCAATCAGCCCCAGCATTTT
-	TRBV6-5	TRBJ2-7	-	CAISDNAGASSYEQYF	TGTGCCATCAGTGATAATGCGGGGGCAAGCTCCTACGAGCAGTACTTC